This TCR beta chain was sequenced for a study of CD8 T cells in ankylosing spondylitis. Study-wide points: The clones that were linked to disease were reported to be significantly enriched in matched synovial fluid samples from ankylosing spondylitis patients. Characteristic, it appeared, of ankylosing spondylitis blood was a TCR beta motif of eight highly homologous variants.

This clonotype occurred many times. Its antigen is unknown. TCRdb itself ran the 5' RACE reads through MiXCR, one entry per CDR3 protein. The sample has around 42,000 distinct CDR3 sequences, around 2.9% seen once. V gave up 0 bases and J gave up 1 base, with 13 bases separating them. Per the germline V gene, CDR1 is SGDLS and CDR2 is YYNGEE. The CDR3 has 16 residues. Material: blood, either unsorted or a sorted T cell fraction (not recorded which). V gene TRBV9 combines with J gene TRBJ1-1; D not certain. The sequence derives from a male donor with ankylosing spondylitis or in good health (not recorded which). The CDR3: CASSVGEGWGNTEAFF. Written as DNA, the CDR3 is TGTGCCAGCAGCGTAGGGGAAGGTTGGGGGAACACTGAAGCTTTCTTT.